The TCR beta chain described here comes from a study of shared clonotypes between healthy human individuals. About the research overall: The plates for each donor numbered three CD4 naive, three CD4 memory, two CD8 naive and one CD8 memory.

Measured with immunoSEQ multiplex PCR; TCRdb has only the in-frame clones, and not every one. This table has 950,000 to 1,300,000 clones, 65% to 80% appearing once. As concerns this clone: Its antigen is currently unknown.

Regarding the study as a whole: A reduction in generation probabilities was seen for non-shared clonotypes relative to those shared by all four donors. Among donors, clonotype sharing was expected to be affected by sequencing depth.

The TCR sequence derives from a man between 18 and 29 years old in good health. Sequences were obtained from memory CD4+ T cells sorted from blood. Stated subset: CD45RA-negative fraction.

The CDR3 here is CASSLGGSIYNEQFF. In DNA, the CDR3 is TGCGCCAGCAGCTTAGGCGGGAGTATTTACAATGAGCAGTTCTTC. This chain connects TRBV5-1 to TRBJ2-1; 7 nucleotides agree with TRBD2. The CDR3 is 15 amino acids. V was pared by 2 bases and J by 4 bases, with 6 bases of the junction left unmatched. In germline, CDR1 is SGHRS, CDR2 YFSETQ.